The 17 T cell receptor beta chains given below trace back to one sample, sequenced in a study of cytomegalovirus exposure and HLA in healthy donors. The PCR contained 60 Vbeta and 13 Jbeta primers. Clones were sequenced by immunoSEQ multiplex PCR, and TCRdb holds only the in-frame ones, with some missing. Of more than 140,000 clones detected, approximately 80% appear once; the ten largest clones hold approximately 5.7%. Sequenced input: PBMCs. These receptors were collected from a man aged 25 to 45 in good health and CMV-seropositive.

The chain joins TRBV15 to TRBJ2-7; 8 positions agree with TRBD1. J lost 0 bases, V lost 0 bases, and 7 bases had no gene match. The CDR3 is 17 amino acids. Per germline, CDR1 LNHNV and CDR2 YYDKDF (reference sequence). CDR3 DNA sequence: TGTGCCACCAGCAGAGATCGGAGACAGGGGACCTCCTACGAGCAGTACTTC. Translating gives CATSRDRRQGTSYEQYF.

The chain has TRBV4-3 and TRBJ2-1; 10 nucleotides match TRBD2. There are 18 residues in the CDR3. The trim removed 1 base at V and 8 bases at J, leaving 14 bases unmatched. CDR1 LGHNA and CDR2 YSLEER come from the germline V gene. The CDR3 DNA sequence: TGCGCCAGCAGCCAAGGACACTCTAGCGGGGGAGTCCTCCATGAGCAGTTCTTC. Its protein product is CASSQGHSSGGVLHEQFF.

CDR3 region: CASGTYNEQFF. CDR3 bases: TGTGCCAGCGGTACTTACAATGAGCAGTTCTTC. This sequence joins TRBV5-6 and TRBJ2-1; D uncertain. V dropped 7 bases and J dropped 4 bases, with 6 bases sitting between them. The CDR3 contains 11 residues. CDR1 is SGHDT, CDR2 YYEEEE, per germline.

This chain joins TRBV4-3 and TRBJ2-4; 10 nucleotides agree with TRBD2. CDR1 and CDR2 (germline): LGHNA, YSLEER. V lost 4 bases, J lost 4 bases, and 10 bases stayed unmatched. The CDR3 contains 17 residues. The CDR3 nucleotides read TGCGCCAGCAGCCCTATGGGGAGTAGCGGGGGGAAAAACATTCAGTACTTC. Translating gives CASSPMGSSGGKNIQYF.

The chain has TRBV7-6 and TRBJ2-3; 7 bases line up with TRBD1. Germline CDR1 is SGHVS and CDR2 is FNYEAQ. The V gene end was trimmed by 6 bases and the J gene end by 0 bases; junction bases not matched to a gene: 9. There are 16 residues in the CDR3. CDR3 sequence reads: CASSTTGLTSTDTQYF. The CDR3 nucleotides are TGTGCCAGCAGTACGACAGGGCTGACTAGCACAGATACGCAGTATTTT.

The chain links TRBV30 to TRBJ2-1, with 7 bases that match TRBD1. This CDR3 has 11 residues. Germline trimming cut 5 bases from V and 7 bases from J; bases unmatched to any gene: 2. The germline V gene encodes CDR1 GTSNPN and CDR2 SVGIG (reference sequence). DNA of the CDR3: TGTGCCTGGGACAGGGCTAATGAGCAGTTCTTC. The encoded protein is CAWDRANEQFF.

Written as DNA, the CDR3 is TGTGCCAGTAGTACCATTGGGCGGGATCAGCCCCAGCATTTT. Protein sequence: CASSTIGRDQPQHF. J is TRBJ1-5 and V is TRBV19; unclear D gene. The CDR3 length is 14 residues. Germline lookup yields CDR1 LNHDA and CDR2 SQIVND (reference sequence). Between the trimmed V and J ends, which lost 4 bases and 5 bases, there was a span of 12 bases.

As DNA, the CDR3 is TGCGCCAGCAGCCAAGATCCGAATAGCGGGGAGGGAGATACGCAGTATTTT. Its translation is CASSQDPNSGEGDTQYF. The chain has TRBV4-3 and TRBJ2-3; 8 nucleotides line up with TRBD2. The CDR3 length is 17 residues. The trim removed 0 bases at V and 5 bases at J, leaving 10 bases unmatched. Germline V gene sequence: CDR1 LGHNA, CDR2 YSLEER.

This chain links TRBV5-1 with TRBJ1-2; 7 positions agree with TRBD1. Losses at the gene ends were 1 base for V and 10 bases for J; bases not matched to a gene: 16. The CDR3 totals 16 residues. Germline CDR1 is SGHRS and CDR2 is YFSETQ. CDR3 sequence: CASSLYIRQGGDVYTF. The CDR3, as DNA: TGCGCCAGCAGCTTGTATATCCGACAGGGAGGTGATGTCTACACCTTC.

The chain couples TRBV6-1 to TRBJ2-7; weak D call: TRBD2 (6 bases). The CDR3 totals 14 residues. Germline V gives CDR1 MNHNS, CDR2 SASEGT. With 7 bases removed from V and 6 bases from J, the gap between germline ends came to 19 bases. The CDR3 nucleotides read TGTGCCAGCACCCCGGGGGACCAAACCGCCGAGCAGTACTTC. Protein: CASTPGDQTAEQYF.

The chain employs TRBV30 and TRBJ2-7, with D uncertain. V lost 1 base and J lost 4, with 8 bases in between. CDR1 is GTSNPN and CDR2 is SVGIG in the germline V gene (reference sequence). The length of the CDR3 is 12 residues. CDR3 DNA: TGTGCCTGGAGTGGAGCTCGTTACGAGCAGTACTTC. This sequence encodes CAWSGARYEQYF.

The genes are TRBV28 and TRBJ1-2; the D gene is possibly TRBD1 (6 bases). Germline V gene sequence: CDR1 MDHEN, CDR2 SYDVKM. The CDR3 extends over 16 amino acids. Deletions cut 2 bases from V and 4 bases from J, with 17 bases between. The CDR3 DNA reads TGTGCCAGCAGTTTAAACTCAGGGGCGTTAGGCTATGGCTACACCTTC. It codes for CASSLNSGALGYGYTF.

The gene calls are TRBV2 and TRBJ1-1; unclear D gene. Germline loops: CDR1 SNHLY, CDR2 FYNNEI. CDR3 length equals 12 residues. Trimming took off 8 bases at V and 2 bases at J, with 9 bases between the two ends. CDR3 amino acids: CASGRLNTEAFF. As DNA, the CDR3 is TGTGCCAGCGGCAGACTAAACACTGAAGCTTTCTTT.

In DNA form, the CDR3 reads TGTGCCAGCGGTACCGGGACAGGGGAGCTGTTTTTT. Translation: CASGTGTGELFF. The chain combines TRBV6-4 with TRBJ2-2; the D gene is possibly TRBD1 (6 bases). The CDR3 consists of 12 residues. Germline V gene lookup returns CDR1 MRHNA and CDR2 SNTAGT. V was trimmed by 8 bases and J by 8 bases, leaving 12 bases between them.

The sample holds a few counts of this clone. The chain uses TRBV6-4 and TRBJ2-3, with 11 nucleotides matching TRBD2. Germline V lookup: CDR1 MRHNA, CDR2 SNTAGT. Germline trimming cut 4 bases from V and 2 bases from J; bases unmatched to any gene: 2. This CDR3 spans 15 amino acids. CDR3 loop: CASSGLAGPTDTQYF. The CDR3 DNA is TGTGCCAGCAGTGGACTAGCGGGACCCACAGATACGCAGTATTTT.

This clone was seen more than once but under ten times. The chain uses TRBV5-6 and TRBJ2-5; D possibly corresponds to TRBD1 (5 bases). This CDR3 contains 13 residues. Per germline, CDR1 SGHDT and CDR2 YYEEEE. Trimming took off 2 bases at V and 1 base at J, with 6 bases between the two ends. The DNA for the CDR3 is TGTGCCAGCAGCTTAGACAGCCAAGAGACCCAGTACTTC. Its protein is CASSLDSQETQYF.

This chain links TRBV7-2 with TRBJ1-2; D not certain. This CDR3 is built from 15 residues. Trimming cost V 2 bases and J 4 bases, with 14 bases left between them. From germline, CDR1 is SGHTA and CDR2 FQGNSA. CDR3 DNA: TGTGCCAGCAGCTTATTGGGGAGGCGGGTCTATGGCTACACCTTC. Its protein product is CASSLLGRRVYGYTF.